This T cell receptor (beta chain) was identified in a study of cytomegalovirus exposure and HLA in healthy donors. Points from the study as a whole: Later on, an analysis found that several of the most significant clusters appeared to be linked to common viral pathogens, which included parvovirus B19. It was likely that a cluster of highly shared sequence variants was a sequencing artifact.

Comments on this clone: Its antigen is not identified.

V was clipped by 6 bases and J by 6 bases; unmatched bases: 1. The CDR3 is 12 residues long. The germline V gene encodes CDR1 LNHDA and CDR2 SQIVND (reference sequence). PCR involved 60 Vbeta and 13 Jbeta primers. Authors' methods: In a later analysis, approximately 80 million unique TCR beta chains included roughly 11 million shared by two or more donors. Using immunoSEQ multiplex PCR, the repertoire was profiled, and TCRdb retains in-frame clones only, with some absent. V, J and clone size reflect that table, while D and trimming were determined from the DNA. The sample carries about 170,000 clones, approximately 81% recorded once.

This chain joins TRBV19 and TRBJ2-2, with TRBD2 matching over 7 bases. Sequencing was performed on PBMCs. This sequence originates from a woman aged 50 to 60 in good health and CMV-seronegative. In nucleotides, the CDR3 is TGTGCCAGTAGGGGGGGGTCCGGGGAGCTGTTTTTT. Translation gives CASRGGSGELFF.